This T cell receptor (beta chain) is drawn from a study of blood T cell repertoires in COVID-19. The germline V gene encodes CDR1 LNHDA and CDR2 SQIVND (reference sequence). Trimming cost V 0 bases and J 7 bases, with 15 bases left between them. This CDR3 spans 15 amino acids. Method: immunoSEQ multiplex PCR; TCRdb's copy keeps in-frame clones and lacks some. The repertoire includes roughly 94,000 clones, roughly 88% of them detected once, and approximately 25% sits in the top ten. This clone has a count of ten or more. The sequence was obtained from a man aged 60-69 years with acute or convalescent COVID-19. Sequenced material: peripheral blood. The gene calls are TRBV19 and TRBJ1-2, with D unresolved. For the CDR3, the DNA is TGTGCCAGTAGTATAGACAACATGGCGGGAATTGGCTACACCTTC. This translates into CASSIDNMAGIGYTF.